The 21 T cell receptor beta chains reported below all come from one sample, sequenced in a study of post-analysis software for immune sequencing data. No antigen has been identified for these receptors. Incorporated into the TCR beta cDNA libraries were unique molecular identifiers, which served to reduce PCR and sequencing biases. One entry per CDR3 protein, called by TCRdb with MiXCR from the PCR reads. There are some 700,000 distinct CDR3 sequences in the sample; more than 50% occur only once, and approximately 10% lies in the top ten. General study results and limits: Compared with controls, patients had more of five TRBV segments, including TRBV5-6, TRBV5-1 and TRBV20-1.

Sequencing used blood. These receptors were collected from a girl aged 2 to 10 with multiple sclerosis.

This chain connects TRBV12-3 or TRBV12-4 to TRBJ2-5; possible D gene TRBD2, 5 bases. The CDR3 loop spans 12 amino acids. The ends were cut back, 3 bases at V and 5 bases at J, with 7 bases in the middle. The CDR3: CASSFGSETQYF. For the CDR3, the DNA is TGTGCCAGCAGTTTTGGGAGCGAGACCCAGTACTTC.

The J gene is TRBJ2-3, the V gene TRBV12-3 or TRBV12-4; the D gene is possibly TRBD2 (6 bases). This CDR3 region has 15 residues. Between the trimmed V and J ends, which lost 6 bases and 3 bases, there was a span of 16 bases. CDR3 coding DNA: TGTGCCAGCAGGTGGGGCGGGGCTAGAACAGATACGCAGTATTTT. This gives the protein CASRWGGARTDTQYF.

This chain connects TRBV15 to TRBJ2-6; 11 bases map to TRBD2. The V and J ends lost 0 bases and 3 bases, in that order; junction bases with no gene match: 10. The CDR3 spans 20 residues. Germline assignment: CDR1 LNHNV and CDR2 YYDKDF (reference sequence). The CDR3 is CATSRDLSLAGGGGANVLTF. CDR3 DNA: TGTGCCACCAGCAGAGATTTAAGTCTAGCGGGAGGTGGTGGGGCCAACGTCCTGACTTTC.

This clonotype was counted between two and nine times. The V call is TRBV6-5, the J call TRBJ1-2; a weak D match, TRBD1 (6 bases). The CDR3 is 15 amino acids. Germline V gene lookup returns CDR1 MNHEY and CDR2 SVGAGI. Trimming pared 0 bases from V and 6 bases from J, leaving 14 bases between. The CDR3 nucleotides are TGTGCCAGCAGTTACTCGACTCAGGGGAGGCATGGCTACACCTTC. Amino acids: CASSYSTQGRHGYTF.

The chain links TRBV6-6 to TRBJ1-2; no clear D gene. CDR3 length equals 14 residues. Trimming pared 6 bases from V and 7 bases from J, leaving 18 bases between. The germline V gene encodes CDR1 MNHNY and CDR2 SVGAGI (reference sequence). The CDR3 DNA reads as TGTGCCAGCAGATCCCGGCGGAGGGCCGGTGGCTACACCTTC. The encoded protein is CASRSRRRAGGYTF.

This chain links TRBV2 with TRBJ1-2; no definite D call. Germline CDR1 is SNHLY and CDR2 is FYNNEI. The CDR3 consists of 16 residues. V was shortened by 0 bases and J by 0 bases, with 11 bases between the two germline ends. CDR3 DNA sequence: TGTGCCAGCAGTGAAGCGCCGGGAACTTCTAACTATGGCTACACCTTC. Residues: CASSEAPGTSNYGYTF.

The rearrangement links TRBV29-1 to TRBJ2-4; no reliable D call. V was trimmed by 4 bases and J by 8 bases, leaving 6 bases between them. Germline assignment: CDR1 SQVTM and CDR2 ANQGSEA. The CDR3 runs to 10 residues. The CDR3 sequence: CSVATDIQYF. CDR3 bases: TGCAGCGTTGCCACGGACATTCAGTACTTC.

This chain links TRBV11-2 with TRBJ2-6, with 11 bases fitting TRBD1. Germline V gene data show CDR1 as SGHAT and CDR2 as FQNNGV. The CDR3 is made up of 19 amino acids. Trimming at V came to 4 bases and at J to 2 bases, leaving 10 bases not matched to a gene. The CDR3 here is CASSSHPPGQGAGANVLTF. Written as DNA, the CDR3 is TGTGCCAGCAGCTCCCACCCACCGGGACAGGGGGCTGGGGCCAACGTCCTGACTTTC.

This chain connects TRBV29-1 to TRBJ2-2; 8 bases fit TRBD1. The trim removed 4 bases at V and 7 bases at J, leaving 14 bases unmatched. Germline-derived CDR1 and CDR2 are SQVTM and ANQGSEA. The CDR3 sequence is 16 residues long. CDR3 sequence (DNA): TGCAGCGTTGGGGCAATCCCAGGGGGCACTGGCGGGGAGCTGTTTTTT. This translates into CSVGAIPGGTGGELFF.

The chain links TRBV9 to TRBJ1-2, with 7 nucleotides matching TRBD1. The CDR3 is 15 amino acids. The junction had 12 bases not matched to a gene; V was cut back by 3 bases and J by 7 bases. The germline V gene has CDR1 SGDLS and CDR2 YYNGEE. CDR3 sequence reads: CASSEGQMGARGYTF. For the CDR3, the DNA is TGTGCCAGCAGCGAGGGACAGATGGGGGCGCGTGGCTACACCTTC.

Only one count was recorded for this clonotype. The V call is TRBV6-6, the J call TRBJ2-3; D is uncertain. The germline V gene has CDR1 MNHNY and CDR2 SVGAGI (reference sequence). V was shortened by 6 bases and J by 1 base, with 11 bases between the two germline ends. The CDR3 consists of 14 residues. In nucleotides, the CDR3 is TGTGCCAGCAGCCCCACTCGGGGCACAGATACGCAGTATTTT. Encoded protein: CASSPTRGTDTQYF.

The gene calls are TRBV5-1 and TRBJ2-7; no clear D. This CDR3 has 15 amino acids. CDR1 SGHRS and CDR2 YFSETQ come from the germline V gene. The V gene lost 4 bases and the J gene lost 2 bases, with 16 bases spanning the gap. For the CDR3, the DNA is TGCGCCAGCAGCCTGGATGGGTGGTTGGCCTACGAGCAGTACTTC. It encodes CASSLDGWLAYEQYF. The variable domain in full, completed from reference TRBV5-1 and TRBJ2-7, reads KAGVTQTPRYLIKTRGQQVTLSCSPISGHRSVSWYQQTPGQGLQFLFEYFSETQRNKGNFPGRFSGRQFSNSRSEMNVSTLELGDSALYLCASSLDGWLAYEQYFGPGTRLTVT.

A word on this clonotype: Germline is not matched at one junction end, which may reflect a read error. The gene calls are TRBV4-3 and TRBJ2-3; 7 nucleotides agree with TRBD1. This CDR3 is built from 14 residues. The germline V gene encodes CDR1 LGHNA and CDR2 YSLEER. The CDR3, as DNA: TGCGCCAACAGCCGAGGACAGGGCACAGATACGCAGTATTTT. This translates into CANSRGQGTDTQYF.

J is TRBJ2-7 and V is TRBV5-1; tentative D call: TRBD1 (6 bases). This CDR3 spans 14 amino acids. The germline gives CDR1 SGHRS, CDR2 YFSETQ. V lost 2 bases and J lost 0, with 9 bases in between. CDR3 nucleotides: TGCGCCAGCAGCTTCGGACAGAACTCCTACGAGCAGTACTTC. It yields the protein CASSFGQNSYEQYF.

This clonotype was counted only a few times. This chain uses TRBV20-1 with TRBJ1-6; D gene ambiguous. CDR1 DFQATT and CDR2 SNEGSKA come from the germline V gene (reference sequence). V was shortened by 5 bases and J by 8 bases, with 13 bases between the two germline ends. This CDR3 is 13 amino acids long. The CDR3 bases are TGCAGTGCTCCGGAGGAGCCGGATTCACCCCTCCACTTT. This sequence encodes CSAPEEPDSPLHF.

The V call is TRBV29-1, the J call TRBJ2-3; TRBD1 matches at 9 bases. The CDR3 has 13 residues. Germline CDR1 and CDR2: SQVTM and ANQGSEA. V was pared by 3 bases and J by 5 bases, with 3 bases of the junction left unmatched. The chain's CDR3 is CSVEGQGLDTQYF. CDR3 in DNA: TGCAGCGTTGAGGGACAGGGTCTAGATACGCAGTATTTT.

V usage is TRBV20-1 and J usage is TRBJ2-1; 10 bases fit TRBD2. With 2 bases clipped from V and 7 bases from J, the junction kept 8 bases outside the gene matches. Germline V CDR1 and CDR2: DFQATT, SNEGSKA (reference sequence). This CDR3 comprises 15 residues. This chain's CDR3 is CSARPLAGELNEQFF. As DNA, the CDR3 is TGCAGTGCTAGACCCCTAGCGGGAGAGTTGAATGAGCAGTTCTTC.

V is TRBV5-6 and J is TRBJ1-6; D is uncertain. The V and J ends lost 4 bases and 3 bases respectively, with 5 bases between them. This CDR3 has 13 residues. Germline lookup yields CDR1 SGHDT and CDR2 YYEEEE. CDR3 in amino acids: CASSPDYNSPLHF. The CDR3 region has the DNA TGTGCCAGCAGCCCGGACTATAATTCACCCCTCCACTTT.

The chain is built from TRBV6-5 and TRBJ2-1; TRBD2 is a possible D gene (6 bases). The ends were cut back, 2 bases at V and 8 bases at J, with 22 bases in the middle. This CDR3 has 17 residues. The germline gives CDR1 MNHEY, CDR2 SVGAGI. CDR3 protein: CASSYTGRVGSSDEQFF. DNA for the CDR3: TGTGCCAGCAGTTACACCGGCCGCGTCGGGAGTTCAGATGAGCAGTTCTTC.

This chain joins TRBV6-6 and TRBJ2-7; 9 bases agree with TRBD2. The germline V gene encodes CDR1 MNHNY and CDR2 SVGAGI (reference sequence). With V trimmed by 7 bases and J by 1 base, 11 bases remained unmatched. This CDR3 comprises 16 residues. CDR3 nucleotide sequence: TGTGCCAGCAAGGAGGCGGGAGGGCCTAGATCCTACGAGCAGTACTTC. As protein: CASKEAGGPRSYEQYF.

The V gene is TRBV20-1, the J gene TRBJ1-2, with D unclear. The CDR3 length is 14 residues. The V and J ends lost 0 bases and 1 base respectively, with 9 bases between them. Germline-derived CDR1 and CDR2 are DFQATT and SNEGSKA (reference sequence). CDR3 residues: CSARDTVLNYGYTF. CDR3 sequence (DNA): TGCAGTGCTAGAGATACAGTCCTTAACTATGGCTACACCTTC.